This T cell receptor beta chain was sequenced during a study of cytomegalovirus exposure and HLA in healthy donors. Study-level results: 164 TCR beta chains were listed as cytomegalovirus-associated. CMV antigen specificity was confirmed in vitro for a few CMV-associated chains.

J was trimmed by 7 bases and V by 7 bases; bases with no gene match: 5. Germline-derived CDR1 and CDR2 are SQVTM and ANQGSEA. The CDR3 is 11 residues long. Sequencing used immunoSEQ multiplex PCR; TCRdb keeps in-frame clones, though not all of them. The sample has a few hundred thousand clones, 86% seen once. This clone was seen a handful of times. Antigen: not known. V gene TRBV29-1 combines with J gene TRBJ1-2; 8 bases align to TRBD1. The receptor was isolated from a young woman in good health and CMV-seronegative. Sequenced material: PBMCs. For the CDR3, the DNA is TGCAGCGGATCAGGGGGCACTGGCTACACCTTC. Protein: CSGSGGTGYTF.